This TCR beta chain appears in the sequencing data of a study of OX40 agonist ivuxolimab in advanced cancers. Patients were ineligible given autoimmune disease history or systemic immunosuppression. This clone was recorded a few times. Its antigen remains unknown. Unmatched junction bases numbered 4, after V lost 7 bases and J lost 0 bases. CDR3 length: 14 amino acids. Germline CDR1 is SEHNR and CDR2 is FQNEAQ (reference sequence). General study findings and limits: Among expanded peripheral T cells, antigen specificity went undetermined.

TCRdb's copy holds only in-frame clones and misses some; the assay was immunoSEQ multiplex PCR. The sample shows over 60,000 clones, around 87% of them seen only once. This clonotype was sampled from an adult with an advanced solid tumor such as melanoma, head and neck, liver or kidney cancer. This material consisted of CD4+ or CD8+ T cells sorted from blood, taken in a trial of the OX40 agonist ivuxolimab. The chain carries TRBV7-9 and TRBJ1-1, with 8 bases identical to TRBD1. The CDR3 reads CASNLQGVNTEAFF. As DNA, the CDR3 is TGTGCCAGCAACCTACAGGGGGTGAACACTGAAGCTTTCTTT.